These 15 T cell receptor beta chains were all obtained from the same sample, sequenced in a study of blood T cell repertoires in COVID-19 (dated by TCRdb to 2019 to 2021). Preparation of the library involved the immunoSEQ multiplex PCR assay. Not all clones reach the TCRdb copy of this immuneACCESS table, which keeps in-frame sequences only. Checked studies attribute under half of the gap to unresolved V genes and leave the rest unexplained. The sample table records more than 300,000 clones; nearly 90% of these occur just once. Together, the top ten hold over 1.5% of the sample. The sequencing sample was made of peripheral blood. These receptor sequences come from a woman aged 25 to 39 with COVID-19, enrolled during active disease.

This clone was seen once. Other DNA variants within this sample encode the same CDR3. V usage is TRBV2 and J usage is TRBJ2-2; 12 nucleotides match TRBD2. This CDR3 spans 15 amino acids. The V and J ends lost 4 bases and 7 bases, in that order; junction bases with no gene match: 4. Germline V gene data show CDR1 as SNHLY and CDR2 as FYNNEI. CDR3 in DNA: TGTGCCAGCAGTGCTAGCGGGGGGGCCTTCGGGGAGCTGTTTTTT. It specifies CASSASGGAFGELFF.

The chain joins TRBV6-9 to TRBJ2-7; 8 nucleotides agree with TRBD1. The CDR3 covers 14 residues. V was pared by 5 bases and J by 2 bases, with 5 bases of the junction left unmatched. Germline assignment: CDR1 MNHGY and CDR2 SVAAGI. CDR3 in DNA: TGTGCCAGCAGTGCGGACAGGGATACCTACGAGCAGTACTTC. This encodes CASSADRDTYEQYF.

The chain carries TRBV6-5 and TRBJ1-1; D is possibly TRBD1 (6 bases). Trimming removed 6 bases from V and 6 bases from J, with 20 bases in between. In germline, CDR1 is MNHEY, CDR2 SVGAGI. This CDR3 spans 15 amino acids. In DNA form, the CDR3 reads TGTGCCAGCAGGAGGGGGTATGGAGGTAGCGCTGAAGCTTTCTTT. Its protein is CASRRGYGGSAEAFF.

This clone appeared once. This chain links TRBV5-5 with TRBJ1-4, with D maybe TRBD1 (6 bases). The V and J ends lost 3 bases and 7 bases respectively, with 13 bases between them. The V gene's germline CDR1 is SGHKS and CDR2 YYEKEE (reference sequence). The CDR3 runs to 14 residues. The CDR3 region has the DNA TGTGCCAGCAGCTGGGGGCAAGTGGGTGAAAAACTGTTTTTT. Translating gives CASSWGQVGEKLFF.

The chain has TRBV18 and TRBJ2-1; D may be TRBD2 (6 bases). V was trimmed by 4 bases and J by 0 bases, leaving 13 bases between them. The CDR3 loop spans 16 amino acids. Germline V gene sequence: CDR1 KGHSH, CDR2 LQKENI. CDR3 sequence reads: CASSRWVGSSYNEQFF. Here the CDR3 DNA reads TGTGCCAGCTCACGGTGGGTCGGGAGCTCCTACAATGAGCAGTTCTTC.

This clone was recorded once. This chain uses TRBV24-1 with TRBJ2-1, with 7 bases fitting TRBD2. Germline V gene lookup returns CDR1 KGHDR and CDR2 SFDVKD. Trimming removed 6 bases from V and 5 bases from J; junction bases left unmatched: 6. The CDR3 loop spans 14 amino acids. The CDR3 loop reads CATSPGRGDNEQFF. CDR3 DNA sequence: TGTGCCACCAGTCCGGGACGGGGGGACAATGAGCAGTTCTTC.

This sequence joins TRBV29-1 and TRBJ2-3, with 9 nucleotides matching TRBD2. Germline-derived CDR1 and CDR2 are SQVTM and ANQGSEA. The CDR3 is 14 residues long. V lost 2 bases, J lost 2 bases, and 2 bases stayed unmatched. The CDR3 coding sequence is TGCAGCGTTGAAAGCGGGGGGTACACAGATACGCAGTATTTT. Protein product: CSVESGGYTDTQYF.

A single count supports this clone. V usage is TRBV2 and J usage is TRBJ1-2; 12 positions match TRBD1. Germline assignment: CDR1 SNHLY and CDR2 FYNNEI. V lost 8 bases and J lost 4; bases outside the gene matches: 11. This CDR3 contains 16 residues. The CDR3 spells CASRRGQGARGYGYTF. CDR3 bases: TGTGCCAGCCGGAGGGGACAGGGGGCGCGGGGCTATGGCTACACCTTC.

The rearrangement joins TRBV3-1 (or the pseudogene TRBV3-2) to TRBJ1-3; D is possibly TRBD1 (5 bases). V lost 5 bases and J lost 4, with 6 bases in between. Germline V lookup: CDR1 LGHDT, CDR2 YNNKEL (reference sequence). The CDR3 runs 12 residues. In nucleotides, the CDR3 is TGTGCCAGCAGCGGACAAGGAAACACCATATATTTT. Amino acid sequence: CASSGQGNTIYF.

The J gene is TRBJ2-7, the V gene TRBV11-2, with TRBD2 matching 10 bases. The germline V gene has CDR1 SGHAT and CDR2 FQNNGV. The junction had 2 bases not matched to a gene; V was cut back by 3 bases and J by 3 bases. The CDR3 is 14 amino acids. The CDR3: CASSLLAGVYEQYF. CDR3 in DNA: TGTGCCAGCAGCTTGCTAGCGGGGGTCTACGAGCAGTACTTC.

The CDR3 DNA reads as TGTGCCAGCAGTTTACAGGGGTATGTCACTGAAGCTTTCTTT. This codes for CASSLQGYVTEAFF. The genes are TRBV2 and TRBJ1-1; 7 nucleotides agree with TRBD1. The trim removed 5 bases at V and 4 bases at J, leaving 7 bases unmatched. Germline assignment: CDR1 SNHLY and CDR2 FYNNEI. This CDR3 has 14 amino acids.

The rearrangement uses TRBV6-5 and TRBJ2-3; D may be TRBD1 (6 bases). CDR1 and CDR2 (germline): MNHEY, SVGAGI. Deletions cut 6 bases from V and 3 bases from J, with 16 bases between. The CDR3 is 15 amino acids. CDR3 sequence reads: CASSSLGGRTDTQYF. The CDR3 region has the DNA TGTGCCAGCAGCTCGCTAGGGGGAAGGACAGATACGCAGTATTTT.

This chain connects TRBV2 to TRBJ1-1, with D maybe TRBD1 (5 bases). CDR1 and CDR2 from the germline V gene are SNHLY and FYNNEI. Trimming cost V 6 bases and J 4 bases, with 15 bases left between them. The CDR3 spans 14 residues. The CDR3 here is CASSGQGNGTEAFF. CDR3 nucleotide sequence: TGTGCCAGCAGCGGGCAGGGTAACGGCACTGAAGCTTTCTTT.

The rearrangement uses TRBV5-1 and TRBJ1-1; 7 nucleotides align to TRBD1. Germline V gene sequence: CDR1 SGHRS, CDR2 YFSETQ. This CDR3 is built from 13 residues. V lost 0 bases and J lost 11; bases outside the gene matches: 7. The CDR3 bases are TGCGCCAGCAGCTTGGCAATACAGGGGTACGCTTTCTTT. This codes for CASSLAIQGYAFF. Based on the CDR3 plus reference TRBV5-1 and TRBJ1-1, the full variable domain is KAGVTQTPRYLIKTRGQQVTLSCSPISGHRSVSWYQQTPGQGLQFLFEYFSETQRNKGNFPGRFSGRQFSNSRSEMNVSTLELGDSALYLCASSLAIQGYAFFGQGTRLTVV.

J is TRBJ1-5 and V is TRBV2, with 8 bases identical to TRBD1. V lost 7 bases and J lost 6; bases outside the gene matches: 8. Germline-derived CDR1 and CDR2 are SNHLY and FYNNEI. The CDR3 sequence is 14 residues long. The CDR3 is CASTDRESGQPQHF. CDR3 nucleotides: TGTGCCAGCACGGACAGGGAATCAGGTCAGCCCCAGCATTTT.